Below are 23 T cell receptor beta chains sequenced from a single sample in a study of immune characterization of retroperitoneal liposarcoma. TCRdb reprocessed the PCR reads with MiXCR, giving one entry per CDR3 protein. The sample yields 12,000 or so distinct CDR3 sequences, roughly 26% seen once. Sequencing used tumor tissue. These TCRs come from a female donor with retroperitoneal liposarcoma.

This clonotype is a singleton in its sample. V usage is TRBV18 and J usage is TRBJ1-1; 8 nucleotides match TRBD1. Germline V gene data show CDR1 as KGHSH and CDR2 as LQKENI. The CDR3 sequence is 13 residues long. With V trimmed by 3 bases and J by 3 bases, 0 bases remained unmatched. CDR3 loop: CASSPDRDTEAFF. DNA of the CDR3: TGTGCCAGCTCACCGGACAGGGACACTGAAGCTTTCTTT.

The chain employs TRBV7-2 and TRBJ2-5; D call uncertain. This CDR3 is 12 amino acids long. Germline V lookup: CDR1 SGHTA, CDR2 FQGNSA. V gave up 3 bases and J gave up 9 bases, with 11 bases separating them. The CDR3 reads CASSLAQMPQYF. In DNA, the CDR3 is TGTGCCAGCAGCTTGGCCCAGATGCCCCAGTACTTC.

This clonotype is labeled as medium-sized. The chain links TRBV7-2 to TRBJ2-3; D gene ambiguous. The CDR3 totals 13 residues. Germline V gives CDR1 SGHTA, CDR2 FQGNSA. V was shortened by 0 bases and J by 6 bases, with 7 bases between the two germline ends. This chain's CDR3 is CASSLAPQDTQYF. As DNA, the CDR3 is TGTGCCAGCAGCTTAGCTCCACAGGATACGCAGTATTTT.

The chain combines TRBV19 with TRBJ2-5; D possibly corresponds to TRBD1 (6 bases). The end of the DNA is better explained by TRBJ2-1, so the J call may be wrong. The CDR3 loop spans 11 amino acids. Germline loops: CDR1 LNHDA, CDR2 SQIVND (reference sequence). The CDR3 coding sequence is TGTGCCAGTAGAACAGGGAATGAGCAGTTCTTC. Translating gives CASRTGNEQFF.

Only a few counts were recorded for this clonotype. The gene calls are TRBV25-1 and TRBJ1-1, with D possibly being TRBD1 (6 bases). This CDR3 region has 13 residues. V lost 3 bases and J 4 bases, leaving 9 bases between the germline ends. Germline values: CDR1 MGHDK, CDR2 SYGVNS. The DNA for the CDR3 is TGTGCCAGCAGTGACACGGGGGCCACTGAAGCTTTCTTT. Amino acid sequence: CASSDTGATEAFF.

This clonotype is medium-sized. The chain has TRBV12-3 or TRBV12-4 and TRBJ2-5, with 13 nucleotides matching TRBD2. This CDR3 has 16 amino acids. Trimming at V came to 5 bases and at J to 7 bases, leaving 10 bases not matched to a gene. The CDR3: CASSDPTSGRRGTQYF. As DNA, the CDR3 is TGTGCCAGCAGTGACCCGACTAGCGGGAGGCGGGGGACCCAGTACTTC.

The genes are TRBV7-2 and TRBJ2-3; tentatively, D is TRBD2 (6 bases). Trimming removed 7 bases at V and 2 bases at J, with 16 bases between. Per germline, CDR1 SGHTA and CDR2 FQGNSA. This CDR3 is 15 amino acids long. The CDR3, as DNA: TGTGCCAGCACCATCGGGAGCTTCCACACAGATACGCAGTATTTT. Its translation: CASTIGSFHTDTQYF.

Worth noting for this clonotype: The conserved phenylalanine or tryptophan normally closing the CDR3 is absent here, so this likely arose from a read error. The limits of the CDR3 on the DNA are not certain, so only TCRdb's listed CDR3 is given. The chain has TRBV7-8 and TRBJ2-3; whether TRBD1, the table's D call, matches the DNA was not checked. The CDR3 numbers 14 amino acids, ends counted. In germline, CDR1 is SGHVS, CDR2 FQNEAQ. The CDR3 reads CASTGRRPSAPTSP.

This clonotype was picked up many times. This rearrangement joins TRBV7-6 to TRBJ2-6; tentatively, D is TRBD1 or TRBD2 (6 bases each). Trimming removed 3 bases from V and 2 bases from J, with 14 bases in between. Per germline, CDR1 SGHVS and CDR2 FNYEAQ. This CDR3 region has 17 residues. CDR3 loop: CASSLSSGGAGANVLTF. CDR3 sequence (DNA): TGTGCCAGCAGCTTGTCATCCGGGGGCGCTGGGGCCAACGTCCTGACTTTC.

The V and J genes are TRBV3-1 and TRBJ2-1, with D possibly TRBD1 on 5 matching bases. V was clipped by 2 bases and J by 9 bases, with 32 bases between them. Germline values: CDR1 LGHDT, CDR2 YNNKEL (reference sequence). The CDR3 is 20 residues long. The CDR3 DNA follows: TGTGCCAGCAGCCAATCAGCCCTCCTTAGTTTGACAGAGCGCTTTTCTGAGCAGTTCTTC. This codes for CASSQSALLSLTERFSEQFF.

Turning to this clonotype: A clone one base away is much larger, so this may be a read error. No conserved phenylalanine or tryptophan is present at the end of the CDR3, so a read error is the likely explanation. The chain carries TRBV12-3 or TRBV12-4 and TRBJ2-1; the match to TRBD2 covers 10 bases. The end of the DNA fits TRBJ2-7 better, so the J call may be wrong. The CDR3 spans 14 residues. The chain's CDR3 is CASSPSGGYNEQYS. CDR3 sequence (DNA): TGTGCCAGCAGCCCTAGCGGGGGATACAATGAGCAGTACTCC.

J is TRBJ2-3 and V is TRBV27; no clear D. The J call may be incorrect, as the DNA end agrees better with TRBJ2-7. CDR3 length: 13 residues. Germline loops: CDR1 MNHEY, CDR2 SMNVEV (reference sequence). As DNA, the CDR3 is TGTGCCAGCAGTTTATCCCCCTCCTACGAGCAGTACTTC. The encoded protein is CASSLSPSYEQYF.

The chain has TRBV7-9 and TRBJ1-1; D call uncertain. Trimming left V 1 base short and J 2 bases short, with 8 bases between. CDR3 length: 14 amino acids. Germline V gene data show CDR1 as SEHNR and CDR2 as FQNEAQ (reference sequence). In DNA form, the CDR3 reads TGTGCCAGCAGCTTAGTGGAGGGAAACACTGAAGCTTTCTTT. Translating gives CASSLVEGNTEAFF. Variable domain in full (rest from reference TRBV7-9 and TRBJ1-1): DTGVSQNPRHKITKRGQNVTFRCDPISEHNRLYWYRQTLGQGPEFLTYFQNEAQLEKSRLLSDRFSAERPKGSFSTLEIQRTEQGDSAMYLCASSLVEGNTEAFFGQGTRLTVV.

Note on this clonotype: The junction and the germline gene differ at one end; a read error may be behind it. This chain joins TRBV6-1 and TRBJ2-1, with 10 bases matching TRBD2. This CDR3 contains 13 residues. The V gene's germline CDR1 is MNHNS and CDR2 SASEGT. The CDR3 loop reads CASSETRDLAGDF. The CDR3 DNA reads TGTGCCAGCAGTGAAACCCGGGACCTAGCGGGAGACTTC.

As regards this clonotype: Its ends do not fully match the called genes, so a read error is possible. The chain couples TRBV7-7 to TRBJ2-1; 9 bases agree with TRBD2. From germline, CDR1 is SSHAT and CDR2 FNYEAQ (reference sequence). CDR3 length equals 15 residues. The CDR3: CASSLGSGSLNEQFF. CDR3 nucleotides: TGTGCTAGCAGCTTAGGTAGCGGGAGTCTCAATGAGCAGTTCTTC.

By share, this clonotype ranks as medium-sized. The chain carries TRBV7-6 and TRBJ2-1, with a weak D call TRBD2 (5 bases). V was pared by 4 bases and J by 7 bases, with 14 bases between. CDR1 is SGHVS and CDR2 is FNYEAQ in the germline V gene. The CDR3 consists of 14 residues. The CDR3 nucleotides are TGTGCCAGCAGCTCGAGGCTTCGGGGAAATGAGCAGTTCTTC. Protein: CASSSRLRGNEQFF.

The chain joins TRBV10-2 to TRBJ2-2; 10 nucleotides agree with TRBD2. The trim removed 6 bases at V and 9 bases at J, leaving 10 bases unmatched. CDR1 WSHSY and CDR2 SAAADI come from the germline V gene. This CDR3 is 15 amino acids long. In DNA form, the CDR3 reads TGCGCCAGCAGATGGACTAGCGGACCTACCCGGGAGCTGTTTTTT. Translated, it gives CASRWTSGPTRELFF.

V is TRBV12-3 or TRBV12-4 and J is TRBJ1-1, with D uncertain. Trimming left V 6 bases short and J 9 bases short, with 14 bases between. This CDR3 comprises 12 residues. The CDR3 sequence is CASSWGGGKAFF. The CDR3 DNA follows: TGTGCCAGCAGCTGGGGAGGAGGGAAAGCTTTCTTT.

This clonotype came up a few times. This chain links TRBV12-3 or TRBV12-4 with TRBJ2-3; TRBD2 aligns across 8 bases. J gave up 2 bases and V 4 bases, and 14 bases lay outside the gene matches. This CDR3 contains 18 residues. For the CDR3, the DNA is TGTGCCAGCAGTTCCAGGGGTAGCGGGGCGGTCCTCACAGATACGCAGTATTTT. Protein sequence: CASSSRGSGAVLTDTQYF.

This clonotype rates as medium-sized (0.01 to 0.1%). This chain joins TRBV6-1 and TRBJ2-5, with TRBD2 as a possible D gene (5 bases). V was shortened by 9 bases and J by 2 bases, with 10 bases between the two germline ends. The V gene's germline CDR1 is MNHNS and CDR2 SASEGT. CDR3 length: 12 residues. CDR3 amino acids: CASGRVQETQYF. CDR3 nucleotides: TGTGCCAGTGGGCGGGTACAAGAGACCCAGTACTTC.

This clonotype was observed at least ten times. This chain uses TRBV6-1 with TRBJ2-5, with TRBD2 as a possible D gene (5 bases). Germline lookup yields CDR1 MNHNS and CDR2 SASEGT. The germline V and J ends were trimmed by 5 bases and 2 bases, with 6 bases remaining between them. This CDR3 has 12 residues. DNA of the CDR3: TGTGCCAGCAGTTGGGAGCAAGAGACCCAGTACTTC. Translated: CASSWEQETQYF.

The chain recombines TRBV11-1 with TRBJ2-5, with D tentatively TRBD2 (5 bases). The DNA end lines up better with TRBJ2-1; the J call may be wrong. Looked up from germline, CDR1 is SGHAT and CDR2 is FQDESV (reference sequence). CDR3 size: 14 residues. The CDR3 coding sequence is TGTGCCAGCAGCTTAAATGGGCTAGTGGGAGCCCAGTTCTTC. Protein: CASSLNGLVGAQFF.

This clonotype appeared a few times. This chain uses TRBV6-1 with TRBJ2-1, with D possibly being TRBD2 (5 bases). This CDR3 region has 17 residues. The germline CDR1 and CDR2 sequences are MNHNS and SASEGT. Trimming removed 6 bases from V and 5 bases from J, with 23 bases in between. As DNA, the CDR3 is TGTGCCAGCAGCGACGTTCAGGAGGTGGAGGTTAACAATGAGCAGTTCTTC. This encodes CASSDVQEVEVNNEQFF.